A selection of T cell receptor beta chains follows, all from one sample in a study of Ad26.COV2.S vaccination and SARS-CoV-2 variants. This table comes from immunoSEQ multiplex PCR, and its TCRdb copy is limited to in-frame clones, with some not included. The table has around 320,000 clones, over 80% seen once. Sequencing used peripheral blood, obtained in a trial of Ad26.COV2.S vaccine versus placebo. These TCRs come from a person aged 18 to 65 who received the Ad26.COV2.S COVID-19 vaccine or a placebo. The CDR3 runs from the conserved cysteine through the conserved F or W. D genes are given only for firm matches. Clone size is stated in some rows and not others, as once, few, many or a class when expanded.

DNA: TGTGCCAGCAGACCCGGGACAGCGAACACCGGGGAGCTGTTTTTT
CDR3: CASRPGTANTGELFF
J: TRBJ2-2
size: NA
D: TRBD1
V: TRBV6-5

DNA: TGTGCCAGCACCTATCGGGACAGTGAAGCTTTCTTT
CDR3: CASTYRDSEAFF
J: TRBJ1-1
size: once
D: TRBD1
V: TRBV28

DNA: TGTGCCAGCAGTTACACCCCCGTCCGGGTCCACGAGCAGTACTTC
CDR3: CASSYTPVRVHEQYF
J: TRBJ2-7
size: NA
D: NA
V: TRBV6-5

DNA: TGTGCCAGCAGCTCGGGACTAGCGGACTACGAGCAGTACTTC
CDR3: CASSSGLADYEQYF
J: TRBJ2-7
size: NA
D: TRBD2
V: TRBV13

DNA: TGTGCCAGCAGGGGAAAAGCGATGTATGGCTACACCTTC
CDR3: CASRGKAMYGYTF
J: TRBJ1-2
size: NA
D: NA
V: TRBV5-6

DNA: TGTGCCACCAGTGATTTCGGGTACGGAGGCTCTGGGGCCAACGTCCTGACTTTC
CDR3: CATSDFGYGGSGANVLTF
J: TRBJ2-6
size: NA
D: NA
V: TRBV24-1

DNA: TGTGCCAGCAGGAAACAGGGGAACACTGAAGCTTTCTTT
CDR3: CASRKQGNTEAFF
J: TRBJ1-1
size: NA
D: NA
V: TRBV12-3/TRBV12-4

DNA: TGCGCCAGCAGCCTGGGACAGGAGATTAACTATGGCTACACCTTC
CDR3: CASSLGQEINYGYTF
J: TRBJ1-2
size: NA
D: TRBD1
V: TRBV4-1

DNA: TGTGCCAGCAGTGAGGTGGGGGGTAATGAAAAACTGTTTTTT
CDR3: CASSEVGGNEKLFF
J: TRBJ1-4
size: NA
D: NA
V: TRBV6-1

DNA: TGTGCCAGCAGCCGGACAGGGGACGGGGATACGCAGTATTTT
CDR3: CASSRTGDGDTQYF
J: TRBJ2-3
size: NA
D: TRBD1
V: TRBV5-4

DNA: TGTGCCACCAGTGATCGGACAAACTATGGCTACACCTTC
CDR3: CATSDRTNYGYTF
J: TRBJ1-2
size: NA
D: NA
V: TRBV24-1

DNA: TGTGCCAGCAGCCGAAGAGCGGGGGGGCTAGAGAATGAGCAGTTCTTC
CDR3: CASSRRAGGLENEQFF
J: TRBJ2-1
size: NA
D: TRBD2
V: TRBV5-5

DNA: TGTGCCAGCAGCCGAATAGCGGGGGCCACAGATACGCAGTATTTT
CDR3: CASSRIAGATDTQYF
J: TRBJ2-3
size: NA
D: TRBD2
V: TRBV3-1/TRBV3-2

DNA: TGTGCCAGCACCCAGAGGACTAGCGCTAGGGAGACCCAGTACTTC
CDR3: CASTQRTSARETQYF
J: TRBJ2-5
size: once
D: TRBD2
V: TRBV3-1/TRBV3-2

DNA: TGTGCCAGCAGCTCACTAGCGGGGGGGTACAATGAGCAGTTCTTC
CDR3: CASSSLAGGYNEQFF
J: TRBJ2-1
size: NA
D: TRBD2
V: TRBV9

DNA: TGTGCCTGGAGTGTGAAGGGGAATCAGCCCCAGCATTTT
CDR3: CAWSVKGNQPQHF
J: TRBJ1-5
size: NA
D: NA
V: TRBV30

DNA: TGTGCCAGCAGCTCTGGGACTGGTAATGAAAAACTGTTTTTT
CDR3: CASSSGTGNEKLFF
J: TRBJ1-4
size: NA
D: NA
V: TRBV7-9

DNA: TGTGCCAGCAGCCCAGGACAGGGGGCGGCTGGGGCCAACGTCCTGACTTTC
CDR3: CASSPGQGAAGANVLTF
J: TRBJ2-6
size: NA
D: TRBD1
V: TRBV9

DNA: TGTGCCAGCAGCCCCAATAGCGGGGGGCTGGAAGAGACCCAGTACTTC
CDR3: CASSPNSGGLEETQYF
J: TRBJ2-5
size: NA
D: TRBD2
V: TRBV7-9

DNA: TGTGCCAGCAGCTTAGGAGGGATCTCGCCGAGCGAGCAGTACTTC
CDR3: CASSLGGISPSEQYF
J: TRBJ2-7
size: NA
D: NA
V: TRBV5-4

DNA: TGTGCCAGCTCACCGACGACAGGGCGGGATGAAAAACTGTTTTTT
CDR3: CASSPTTGRDEKLFF
J: TRBJ1-4
size: NA
D: TRBD1
V: TRBV18

DNA: TGTGCCAGCAGCCAAGAACCCCATACAGGGACTAGTCTATTCGAGCAGTACTTC
CDR3: CASSQEPHTGTSLFEQYF
J: TRBJ2-7
size: few
D: TRBD2
V: TRBV4-2

DNA: TGTGCCAGCAGGTGGGCCCATGGCAACTATGGCTACACCTTC
CDR3: CASRWAHGNYGYTF
J: TRBJ1-2
size: NA
D: NA
V: TRBV2

DNA: TGCGCCAGCGCATCACGTGGTGCTGAAGCTTTCTTT
CDR3: CASASRGAEAFF
J: TRBJ1-1
size: NA
D: NA
V: TRBV10-2

DNA: TGTGCCAGCAGTTTAAGGCCTGAAGGGGCAAACATTCAGTACTTC
CDR3: CASSLRPEGANIQYF
J: TRBJ2-4
size: NA
D: NA
V: TRBV28

DNA: TGTGCCAGCAGTTTACTCGGGTTACCGAACACCGGGGAGCTGTTTTTT
CDR3: CASSLLGLPNTGELFF
J: TRBJ2-2
size: once
D: NA
V: TRBV27

DNA: TGTGCCAGCGATCCGGGCACAGGGTCTCCCCAGCATTTT
CDR3: CASDPGTGSPQHF
J: TRBJ1-5
size: few
D: NA
V: TRBV6-5

DNA: TGTGCCAGCAGCCCCCGGGACAGGGATTCTGGGGCCAACGTCCTGACTTTC
CDR3: CASSPRDRDSGANVLTF
J: TRBJ2-6
size: NA
D: TRBD1
V: TRBV3-1/TRBV3-2

DNA: TGTGCCAGCAGCGCCGGGACCCAATACGAGCAGTACTTC
CDR3: CASSAGTQYEQYF
J: TRBJ2-7
size: NA
D: NA
V: TRBV6-5

DNA: TGTGCTAGCAGCGCGACAGGGAGCAATGGCTACACCTTC
CDR3: CASSATGSNGYTF
J: TRBJ1-2
size: NA
D: TRBD1
V: TRBV7-7

DNA: TGTGCCAGCAGAAAAGAAATAGGGACACTCAGCCATAATGAAAAACTGTTTTTT
CDR3: CASRKEIGTLSHNEKLFF
J: TRBJ1-4
size: NA
D: NA
V: TRBV5-5

DNA: TGTGCCAGCAGTTACTCGATTCTGAGGGACTACACCTTC
CDR3: CASSYSILRDYTF
J: TRBJ1-2
size: NA
D: NA
V: TRBV6-5

DNA: TGTGCCAGCAGTGTCGAGGGGGGTAATGAAAAACTGTTTTTT
CDR3: CASSVEGGNEKLFF
J: TRBJ1-4
size: NA
D: NA
V: TRBV2

DNA: TGCGCCAGCAGCTTGGAATCCGGCGTTTCCACATTCTACGAGCAGTACTTC
CDR3: CASSLESGVSTFYEQYF
J: TRBJ2-7
size: NA
D: NA
V: TRBV5-1

DNA: TGTGCCAGCAACTGGGACAGGGGAAACACTGAAGCTTTCTTT
CDR3: CASNWDRGNTEAFF
J: TRBJ1-1
size: NA
D: TRBD1
V: TRBV2

DNA: TGTGCCAGCAGCTTAGTTAGCGGGGGGCTCACAGATACGCAGTATTTT
CDR3: CASSLVSGGLTDTQYF
J: TRBJ2-3
size: once
D: TRBD2
V: TRBV13

DNA: TGTGCCAGCAGCCTTCGGGACTTTTCTTCCTACGAGCAGTACTTC
CDR3: CASSLRDFSSYEQYF
J: TRBJ2-7
size: NA
D: NA
V: TRBV7-8

DNA: TGTGCCACCAGCAGAGTAAGCCGCAATCAGCCCCAGCATTTT
CDR3: CATSRVSRNQPQHF
J: TRBJ1-5
size: NA
D: NA
V: TRBV15

DNA: TGTGCCAGTAGTATAGGGACAGGGAGTCAGCCCCAGCATTTT
CDR3: CASSIGTGSQPQHF
J: TRBJ1-5
size: NA
D: TRBD1
V: TRBV19

DNA: TGTGCCAGCACCCTATACCACACCTCCACTGAAGCTTTCTTT
CDR3: CASTLYHTSTEAFF
J: TRBJ1-1
size: NA
D: NA
V: TRBV7-2

DNA: TGTGCCACCAGTATTAGTGGAGAACAGCCCCAGCATTTT
CDR3: CATSISGEQPQHF
J: TRBJ1-5
size: medium-sized
D: NA
V: TRBV24-1